This TCR beta chain is from a study of cytomegalovirus exposure and HLA in healthy donors. General study findings and limits: Analyzed later, association rates of TCRs varied across HLA loci, with DRB1 most and HLA-C fewest.

With 0 bases clipped from V and 5 bases from J, the junction kept 6 bases outside the gene matches. CDR1 and CDR2 (germline): MGHRA, YSYEKL. The CDR3 has 16 amino acids. The PCR ran on 60 Vbeta and 13 Jbeta primers. Authors' processing steps: In a later analysis, about 12 million of 75 million to 90 million unique beta chains occurred in at least two donors. Measured with immunoSEQ multiplex PCR; TCRdb has only the in-frame clones, and not every one. That table is the source of V, J and clone size, and D and trimming were worked out from the DNA. The sample includes about 200,000 clones, roughly 80% of them seen just once. Concerning this clone: Its target is not known.

The chain couples TRBV4-1 to TRBJ1-3, with TRBD1 matching 8 bases. Sequencing was performed on PBMCs. This receptor was taken from a man aged 25-40 years in good health and CMV-seronegative. The CDR3 nucleotides read TGCGCCAGCAGCCAAGATAGTGGACAGGGAAGAAACACCATATATTTT. Translated, it gives CASSQDSGQGRNTIYF.